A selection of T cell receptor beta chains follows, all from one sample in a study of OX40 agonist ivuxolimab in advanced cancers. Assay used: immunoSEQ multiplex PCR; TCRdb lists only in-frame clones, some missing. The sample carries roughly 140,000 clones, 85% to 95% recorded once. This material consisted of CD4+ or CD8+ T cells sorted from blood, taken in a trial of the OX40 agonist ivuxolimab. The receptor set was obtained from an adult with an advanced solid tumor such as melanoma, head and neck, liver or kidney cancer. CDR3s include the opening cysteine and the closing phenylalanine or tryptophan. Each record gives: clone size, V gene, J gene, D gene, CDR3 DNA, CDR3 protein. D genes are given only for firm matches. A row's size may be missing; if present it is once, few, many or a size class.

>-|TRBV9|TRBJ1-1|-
TGTGCCAGCAGCCTCACGGGAGGGTCTGAAGCTTTCTTT
CASSLTGGSEAFF
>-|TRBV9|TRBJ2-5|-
TGTGCCAGCAGCGACGGGACTCAAGAGACCCAGTACTTC
CASSDGTQETQYF
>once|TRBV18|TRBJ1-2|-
TGTGCCAGCTCACCATATGCGGAAGGGGAATACTATGGCTACACCTTC
CASSPYAEGEYYGYTF
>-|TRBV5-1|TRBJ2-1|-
TGCGCCAGCAGCTGGGCGCTATCCCCATCCTACAATGAGCAGTTCTTC
CASSWALSPSYNEQFF
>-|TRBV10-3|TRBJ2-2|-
TGTGCCATCAGTGAGTCGAACACCGGGGAGCTGTTTTTT
CAISESNTGELFF
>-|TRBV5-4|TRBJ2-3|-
TGTGCCAGCAGCTTAAGGAGGGCCACAGATACGCAGTATTTT
CASSLRRATDTQYF
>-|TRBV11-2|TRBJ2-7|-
TGTGCCAGCAGCTTAGCTAAGGTGGGAAACGAGCCGTACGAGCAGTACTTC
CASSLAKVGNEPYEQYF
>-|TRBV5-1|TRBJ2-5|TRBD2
TGCGCCTCTCAGGGGCTAGCGGGAGGGCCCGGGGAGACCCAGTACTTC
CASQGLAGGPGETQYF
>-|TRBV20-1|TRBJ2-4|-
TGCAGTGCCCCTGTACTGGCCATTCAGTACTTC
CSAPVLAIQYF
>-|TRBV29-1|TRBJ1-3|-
TGCAGCGTTTCCCCCCGGAGTTACTCTGGAAACACCATATATTTT
CSVSPRSYSGNTIYF
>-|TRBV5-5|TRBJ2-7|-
TGTGCCAGCAGCTTGAATGTAGGGAGCTGGGGCGAGCAGTACTTC
CASSLNVGSWGEQYF
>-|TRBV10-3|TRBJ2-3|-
TGTGCCATCAAGGGGGGGGGCACAGATACGCAGTATTTT
CAIKGGGTDTQYF
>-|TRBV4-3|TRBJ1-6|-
TGCGCCAGCAGCCACCCGGACCGGAGCTCCTATAATTCACCCCTCCACTTT
CASSHPDRSSYNSPLHF
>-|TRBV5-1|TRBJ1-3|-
TGCGCCAGCAGCTTGGGGGGTTCCTCTGGAAACACCATATATTTT
CASSLGGSSGNTIYF
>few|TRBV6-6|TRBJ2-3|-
TGTGCCAGCAGTTACGCAGATACGCAGTATTTT
CASSYADTQYF
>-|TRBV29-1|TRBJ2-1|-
TGCAGCGAGGCGGGACAGACCTACAATGAGCAGTTCTTC
CSEAGQTYNEQFF
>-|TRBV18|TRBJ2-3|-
TGTGCCAGCTCACCGACGGGTAGCACAGATACGCAGTATTTT
CASSPTGSTDTQYF
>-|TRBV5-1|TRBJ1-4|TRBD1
TGCGCCAGCAAGGCTCAGGGGGCGAGGGGTGAAAAACTGTTTTTT
CASKAQGARGEKLFF
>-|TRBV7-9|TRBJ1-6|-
TGTGCCAGCGACAACGCGGGGGGGCATAATTCACCCCTCCACTTT
CASDNAGGHNSPLHF
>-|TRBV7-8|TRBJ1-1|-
TGTGCCAGCAGCTTAATGCAGGGCACTGAAGCTTTCTTT
CASSLMQGTEAFF
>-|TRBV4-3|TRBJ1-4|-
TGCGCCAGCAGCCAAGATCGGGGACTGATTAATGAAAAACTGTTTTTT
CASSQDRGLINEKLFF
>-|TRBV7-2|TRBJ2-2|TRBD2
TGTGCCAGCAGCCTTGGGACTAGCGGGCCGAACACCGGGGAGCTGTTTTTT
CASSLGTSGPNTGELFF
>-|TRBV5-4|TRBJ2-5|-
TGTGCCAGCAGCTTGGACTCGGTGCGGGCTCGGGGAGAGACCCAGTACTTC
CASSLDSVRARGETQYF
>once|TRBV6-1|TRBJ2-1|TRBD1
TGTGCCAGCAGCCGACAGGGGAAGGAGGAGCAGTTCTTC
CASSRQGKEEQFF
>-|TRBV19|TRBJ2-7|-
TGTGCCAGTAGTATAGTGGGAATTAAGGCCCACGAGCAGTACTTC
CASSIVGIKAHEQYF
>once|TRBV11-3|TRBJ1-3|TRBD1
TGTGCCAGCAGCTTAGAGTATTCGCAGGGGGCCCTTCATTCTGGAAACACCATATATTTT
CASSLEYSQGALHSGNTIYF
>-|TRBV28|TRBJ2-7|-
TGTGCCAGCAGTCTCCCGGGTGGCTCCTACGAGCAGTACTTC
CASSLPGGSYEQYF
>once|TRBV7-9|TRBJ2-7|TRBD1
TGTGCCAGCAGCTCGCCCCGGGACAGGACGGGGACCGAGCAGTACTTC
CASSSPRDRTGTEQYF
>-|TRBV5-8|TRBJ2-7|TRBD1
TGTGCCAGCAGCTTGCCGACAGGGGGCATCAACGAGCAGTACTTC
CASSLPTGGINEQYF
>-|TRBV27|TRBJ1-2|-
TGTGCCAGCAGTTTAGAGGGGAACTATGGCTACACCTTC
CASSLEGNYGYTF
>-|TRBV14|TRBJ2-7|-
TGTGCCAGCAGCCCCTTGGGGGTTTCCTACGAGCAGTACTTC
CASSPLGVSYEQYF
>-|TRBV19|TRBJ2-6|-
TGTGCCACCCAACTTCCGGGACCAAGCTCTGGGGCCAACGTCCTGACTTTC
CATQLPGPSSGANVLTF
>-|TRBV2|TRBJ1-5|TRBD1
TGTGCCAGCTCGACAGGGGGATATCAGCCCCAGCATTTT
CASSTGGYQPQHF
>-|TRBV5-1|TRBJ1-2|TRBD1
TGCGCCAGCAGCTTGGTCGGACAGGGGATAAACTATGGCTACACCTTC
CASSLVGQGINYGYTF
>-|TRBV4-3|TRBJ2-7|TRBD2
TGCGCCAGCAGCCAAGATTCGTCTAGCGGGGGGAACTCCTACGAGCAGTACTTC
CASSQDSSSGGNSYEQYF
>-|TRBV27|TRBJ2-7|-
TGTGCCAGCGCGCGGGACCAGTCCTACGAGCAGTACTTC
CASARDQSYEQYF